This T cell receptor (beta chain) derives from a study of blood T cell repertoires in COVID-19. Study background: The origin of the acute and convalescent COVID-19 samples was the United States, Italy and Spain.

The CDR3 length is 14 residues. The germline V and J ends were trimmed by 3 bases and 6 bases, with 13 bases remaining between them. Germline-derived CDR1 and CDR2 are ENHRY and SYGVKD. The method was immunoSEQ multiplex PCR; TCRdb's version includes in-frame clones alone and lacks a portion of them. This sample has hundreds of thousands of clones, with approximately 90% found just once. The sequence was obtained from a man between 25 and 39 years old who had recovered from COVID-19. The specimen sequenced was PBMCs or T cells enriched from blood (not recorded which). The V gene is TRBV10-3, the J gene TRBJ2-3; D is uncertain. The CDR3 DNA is TGTGCCATCAGTGATCAACCCGTCAGGGATACGCAGTATTTT. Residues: CAISDQPVRDTQYF.